This passage covers 22 T cell receptor beta chains from one sample sequenced in a study of blood T cell repertoires in COVID-19. Libraries were prepared by immunoSEQ multiplex PCR; TCRdb keeps only in-frame clonotypes and omits some of them. The sample shows 120,000 to 150,000 clones, 70% to 90% of them seen only once. Sequences were obtained from peripheral blood. The receptor set was obtained from a human donor with acute or convalescent COVID-19. The donor label of this sample is uncertain.

This clone appeared once. The V call is TRBV4-3, the J call TRBJ1-2; a weak D match, TRBD1 (6 bases). V lost 4 bases, J lost 7 bases, and 28 bases lay in between. CDR3 size: 18 residues. CDR1 LGHNA and CDR2 YSLEER come from the germline V gene. The CDR3 is CASSPTTGRGSTSSGYTF. In DNA form, the CDR3 reads TGCGCCAGCAGCCCTACCACAGGGAGGGGATCCACGTCCTCTGGCTACACCTTC.

This rearrangement joins TRBV6-2 or TRBV6-3 to TRBJ2-1, with 11 bases aligning to TRBD2. Looked up from germline, CDR1 is MNHEY and CDR2 is SVGEGT. V lost 2 bases to trimming and J lost 7 bases; unmatched junction nucleotides: 10. The CDR3 sequence is 17 residues long. The CDR3 DNA is TGTGCCAGCAGTTACCCACTAGCGGGAGATAATTGGAATGAGCAGTTCTTC. This codes for CASSYPLAGDNWNEQFF.

The chain has TRBV9 and TRBJ2-1, with a possible D match to TRBD2 (5 bases). Trimming took 0 bases from V and 9 from J, leaving 10 bases between them. The CDR3 length is 13 residues. The germline CDR1 and CDR2 sequences are SGDLS and YYNGEE. The CDR3 loop reads CASSVAFGGEQFF. CDR3 coding DNA: TGTGCCAGCAGCGTAGCTTTCGGAGGTGAGCAGTTCTTC.

This clone is a singleton in its sample. Written as DNA, the CDR3 is TGTGCCTGGAGTGTGGGGGCAAGCTCTGGAAACACCATATATTTT. It codes for CAWSVGASSGNTIYF. V usage is TRBV30 and J usage is TRBJ1-3; possibly TRBD1 for D (6 bases). V dropped 0 bases and J dropped 0 bases, with 9 bases sitting between them. This CDR3 comprises 15 residues. The germline V gene encodes CDR1 GTSNPN and CDR2 SVGIG (reference sequence). The full variable domain, in which reference TRBV30 and TRBJ1-3 provide the parts outside the CDR3, is SQTIHQWPATLVQPVGSPLSLECTVEGTSNPNLYWYRQAAGRGLQLLFYSVGIGQISSEVPQNLSASRPQDRQFILSSKKLLLSDSGFYLCAWSVGASSGNTIYFGEGSWLTVV.

This clone turned up a few times. The chain has TRBV19 and TRBJ1-1; possible D gene TRBD1, 5 bases. The CDR3 is made up of 14 amino acids. V was shortened by 9 bases and J by 7 bases, with 21 bases between the two germline ends. The germline V gene has CDR1 LNHDA and CDR2 SQIVND (reference sequence). Here the CDR3 reads CASEGIWGGGEAFF. The CDR3 nucleotides are TGTGCCAGCGAAGGGATTTGGGGCGGGGGTGAAGCTTTCTTT.

The chain recombines TRBV4-3 with TRBJ1-5; the D is unclear. The germline CDR1 and CDR2 sequences are LGHNA and YSLEER. V lost 0 bases to trimming and J lost 0 bases, with 9 bases between them. The CDR3 has 16 amino acids. The CDR3 region has the DNA TGCGCCAGCAGCCAAGATGCGGGAAATAGCAATCAGCCCCAGCATTTT. Its translation: CASSQDAGNSNQPQHF.

This clone came up once. This chain links TRBV12-3 or TRBV12-4 with TRBJ2-7, with D maybe TRBD1 (5 bases). CDR3 length: 12 amino acids. V lost 3 bases to trimming and J lost 4 bases, with 7 bases between them. CDR3 DNA sequence: TGTGCCAGCAGTTTGCAGGGATACGAGCAGTACTTC. As protein: CASSLQGYEQYF.

The CDR3 DNA follows: TGTGCCAGCAGTGATTCCTCGGGGAGTAGTGGCTACACCTTC. It translates to CASSDSSGSSGYTF. The rearrangement joins TRBV25-1 to TRBJ1-2; D gene uncertain. The CDR3 runs to 14 residues. The V gene's germline CDR1 is MGHDK and CDR2 SYGVNS. Trimming left V 3 bases short and J 7 bases short, with 15 bases between.

The chain has TRBV6-6 and TRBJ2-3; 9 bases match TRBD1. J lost 2 bases, V lost 7 bases, and 7 bases had no gene match. Germline CDR1 MNHNY, CDR2 SVGAGI (reference sequence). This CDR3 spans 15 amino acids. The CDR3 is CASILRDRDTDTQYF. CDR3 sequence (DNA): TGTGCCAGCATTTTAAGGGACAGGGACACAGATACGCAGTATTTT.

The J gene is TRBJ1-5, the V gene TRBV3-1 (or the pseudogene TRBV3-2); a weak D match, TRBD1 (5 bases). The V and J ends lost 3 bases and 7 bases respectively, with 16 bases between them. This CDR3 comprises 15 residues. The germline V gene encodes CDR1 LGHDT and CDR2 YNNKEL (reference sequence). CDR3 DNA sequence: TGTGCCAGCAGCCAGGGAGGGATGGGGGAGCAGCCCCAGCATTTT. Its translation: CASSQGGMGEQPQHF.

The gene calls are TRBV10-1 and TRBJ1-4; perhaps TRBD1 as D (6 bases). This CDR3 is built from 16 residues. Germline CDR1 reads WNHNN; CDR2 reads SYGVQD (reference sequence). Trimming shortened V by 5 bases and J by 0 bases, and 13 bases separated the two germline ends. CDR3 DNA: TGCGCCAGCAGTAAAAGGGGGAAGTCAACTAATGAAAAACTGTTTTTT. This encodes CASSKRGKSTNEKLFF.

The chain uses TRBV5-1 and TRBJ1-1; 8 positions match TRBD1. Germline assignment: CDR1 SGHRS and CDR2 YFSETQ. The CDR3 totals 15 residues. J was trimmed by 3 bases and V by 4 bases; bases with no gene match: 8. This CDR3 is CASSQRTGSDTEAFF. As DNA, the CDR3 is TGCGCCAGCAGCCAACGGACAGGGTCGGACACTGAAGCTTTCTTT.

This clone was counted once. The J gene is TRBJ1-3, the V gene TRBV7-2; D uncertain. Germline V gene sequence: CDR1 SGHTA, CDR2 FQGNSA. Trimming shortened V by 6 bases and J by 4 bases, and 16 bases separated the two germline ends. The CDR3 extends over 15 amino acids. Here the CDR3 reads CASRVGAAMGNTIYF. In nucleotides, the CDR3 is TGTGCCAGCAGGGTGGGCGCCGCCATGGGAAACACCATATATTTT.

J is TRBJ2-4 and V is TRBV19, with D possibly TRBD1 on 6 matching bases. Germline assignment: CDR1 LNHDA and CDR2 SQIVND (reference sequence). The germline V and J ends were trimmed by 6 bases and 3 bases, with 15 bases remaining between them. The CDR3 runs 15 residues. DNA of the CDR3: TGTGCCAGTAGGGCAGGGGATATCGGCAAAAACATTCAGTACTTC. It translates to CASRAGDIGKNIQYF.

This clone was observed a few times. This chain connects TRBV6-5 to TRBJ1-1; a possible D gene is TRBD1 (6 bases). CDR1 and CDR2 (germline): MNHEY, SVGAGI. The CDR3 has 15 amino acids. Trimming took 6 bases from V and 5 from J, leaving 19 bases between them. CDR3 DNA sequence: TGTGCCAGCAGCTACGGGGGGGGCTACGGGACTGAAGCTTTCTTT. It codes for CASSYGGGYGTEAFF.

The chain carries TRBV6-5 and TRBJ2-2, with D possibly being TRBD2 (6 bases). Per germline, CDR1 MNHEY and CDR2 SVGAGI. The CDR3 is 15 residues long. V shed 6 bases and J shed 4 bases, with 15 bases lying between them. This chain's CDR3 is CASSPTPGVTGELFF. The CDR3 nucleotides are TGTGCCAGCAGCCCCACGCCGGGGGTCACCGGGGAGCTGTTTTTT.

The genes are TRBV19 and TRBJ1-5, with 10 bases lining up with TRBD1. Germline CDR1 reads LNHDA; CDR2 reads SQIVND (reference sequence). The CDR3 consists of 17 residues. With V trimmed by 1 base and J by 4 bases, 7 bases remained unmatched. In DNA form, the CDR3 reads TGTGCCAGTAGTATAGGGACAGGGGGGGCTTTAAATCAGCCCCAGCATTTT. Protein sequence: CASSIGTGGALNQPQHF. The whole variable domain, filled in from reference TRBV19 and TRBJ1-5, reads DGGITQSPKYLFRKEGQNVTLSCEQNLNHDAMYWYRQDPGQGLRLIYYSQIVNDFQKGDIAEGYSVSREKKESFPLTVTSAQKNPTAFYLCASSIGTGGALNQPQHFGDGTRLSIL.

This sequence joins TRBV11-2 and TRBJ1-1; D ambiguous. The CDR3 runs 14 residues. Trimming pared 1 base from V and 7 bases from J, leaving 13 bases between. CDR1 and CDR2 (germline): SGHAT, FQNNGV. The CDR3 region is CASSLVRGLHEAFF. The DNA of the CDR3 is TGTGCCAGCAGCTTAGTTAGAGGACTACATGAAGCTTTCTTT.

The rearrangement links TRBV7-2 to TRBJ1-1, with D possibly matching TRBD1 (6 bases). The CDR3 loop spans 14 amino acids. V was pared by 3 bases and J by 3 bases, with 11 bases between. Germline CDR1 and CDR2: SGHTA and FQGNSA. Here the CDR3 reads CASSFGWTDTEAFF. Here the CDR3 DNA reads TGTGCCAGCAGCTTTGGATGGACAGACACTGAAGCTTTCTTT.

The chain couples TRBV10-3 to TRBJ1-3; 7 positions match TRBD1. The CDR3 consists of 15 residues. Per germline, CDR1 ENHRY and CDR2 SYGVKD. V lost 2 bases to trimming and J lost 2 bases; unmatched junction nucleotides: 3. In DNA, the CDR3 is TGTGCCATCAGTGAGACAACAGGGGCTGGAAACACCATATATTTT. It translates to CAISETTGAGNTIYF.

The chain joins TRBV2 to TRBJ2-1; 7 positions match TRBD1. The CDR3 length is 14 residues. V shed 7 bases, J shed 0 bases, and the junction held 3 bases outside the gene matches. Looked up from germline, CDR1 is SNHLY and CDR2 is FYNNEI. In nucleotides, the CDR3 is TGTGCCAGCAAGGGGGCGAGCTCCTACAATGAGCAGTTCTTC. Translation gives CASKGASSYNEQFF.

The chain has TRBV29-1 and TRBJ1-2; 7 nucleotides line up with TRBD1. J gave up 1 base and V 3 bases, and 8 bases lay outside the gene matches. The CDR3 spans 15 residues. In germline, CDR1 is SQVTM, CDR2 ANQGSEA. In DNA, the CDR3 is TGCAGCGTTGATGTTGAGGGGGCGCATAACTATGGCTACACCTTC. It codes for CSVDVEGAHNYGYTF.